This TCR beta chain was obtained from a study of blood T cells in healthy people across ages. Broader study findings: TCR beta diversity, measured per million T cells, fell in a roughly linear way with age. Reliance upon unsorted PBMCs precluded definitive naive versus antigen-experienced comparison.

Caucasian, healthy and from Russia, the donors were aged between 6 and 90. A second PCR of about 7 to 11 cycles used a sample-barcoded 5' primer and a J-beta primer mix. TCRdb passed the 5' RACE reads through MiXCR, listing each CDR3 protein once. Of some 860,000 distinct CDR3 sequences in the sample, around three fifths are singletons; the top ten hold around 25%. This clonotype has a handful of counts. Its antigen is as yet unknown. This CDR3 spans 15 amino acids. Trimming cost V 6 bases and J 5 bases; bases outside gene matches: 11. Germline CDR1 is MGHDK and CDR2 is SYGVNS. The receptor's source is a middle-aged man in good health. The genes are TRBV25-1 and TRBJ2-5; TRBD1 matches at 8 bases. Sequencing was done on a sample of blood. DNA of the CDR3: TGTGCCAGCAGAGACCTGGACAGGGTCGTGGAGACCCAGTACTTC. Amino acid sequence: CASRDLDRVVETQYF.